This T cell receptor (beta chain) was obtained from a study of T cells in Graves' hyperthyroidism and ophthalmopathy. As to this clonotype: Its antigen is still unknown.

Germline trimming cut 6 bases from V and 9 bases from J; bases unmatched to any gene: 3. CDR1 and CDR2 from the germline V gene are KGHSH and LQKENI. The CDR3 contains 12 residues. Findings and limits, study-wide: Progression to ophthalmopathy was predicted a median of roughly seven months early.

Aged 18 to 65, the patients had hyperthyroidism that was newly diagnosed and had lasted under 2 months. TCR beta CDR3 regions were amplified from RNA. Primed by the HTBI set, a first-round RT-PCR was run on the TCR CDR3. One entry per CDR3 protein results from TCRdb running MiXCR on the multiplex PCR reads. Of approximately 700,000 distinct CDR3 sequences in the sample, about 15% were seen once. The source is a man aged 18 to 30 with Graves' hyperthyroidism. The chain has TRBV18 and TRBJ2-1; 9 nucleotides agree with TRBD2. The sequenced material came from blood. The CDR3 sequence: CASSVSGSEQFF. The CDR3 coding sequence is TGTGCCAGCTCGGTTAGCGGGAGTGAGCAGTTCTTC.